A selection of T cell receptor beta chains follows, all from one sample in a study of memory CD8 T cells in hepatitis C reinfection. Profiled with immunoSEQ multiplex PCR; TCRdb holds only in-frame clones, not every one. The sample holds over 35,000 clones, 70% to 90% seen once. Sample: naive CD8+ T cells sorted from blood. These receptors all stem from a man aged 18 to 29 with hepatitis C virus infection. The CDR3 runs from the conserved cysteine through the conserved F or W. Each record gives: D gene, J gene, V gene, clone size, CDR3 DNA, CDR3 protein. D genes are given only for firm matches. Size is omitted from some rows. Given values are once, few, many or a class for expanded clones.

>TRBD1|TRBJ1-1|TRBV9|-
TGTGCCAGCAGCGTCGGACAGGGAGGTGCTGAAGCTTTCTTT
CASSVGQGGAEAFF
>-|TRBJ2-7|TRBV7-2|-
TGTGCCAGCAGCCACAGTCCAGGCTACGAGCAGTACTTC
CASSHSPGYEQYF
>TRBD1|TRBJ1-5|TRBV5-1|-
TGCGCCAGCAGCTTCACAGGGGCCTTCAATCAGCCCCAGCATTTT
CASSFTGAFNQPQHF
>-|TRBJ1-2|TRBV5-4|-
TGTGCCAGCAGCACGAGACAGATTCCGGAAGGCTACACCTTC
CASSTRQIPEGYTF
>-|TRBJ1-1|TRBV4-3|-
TGCGCCAGCAGCCAAGTACCCCCAGGGTTGGGTAACACTGAAGCTTTCTTT
CASSQVPPGLGNTEAFF
>-|TRBJ1-5|TRBV4-3|-
TGCGCCAGCAGCCAAGGTTGGAGAGGAGGTCAGCCCCAGCATTTT
CASSQGWRGGQPQHF
>TRBD2|TRBJ2-7|TRBV5-1|few
TGCGCCAGCAGCTTGGCCCAGACTAGCGGGAGTTACGAGCAGTACTTC
CASSLAQTSGSYEQYF
>-|TRBJ1-2|TRBV6-1|once
TGTGCCAGCAGTGAAAGTTCAGGCAGCGGCTACACCTTC
CASSESSGSGYTF
>TRBD1|TRBJ1-5|TRBV27|-
TGTGCCAGCAGGGGGTACAGGGGACAGCCCCAGCATTTT
CASRGYRGQPQHF
>TRBD2|TRBJ2-3|TRBV9|-
TGTGCCAGCAGCGTAGAGGGGACTAGCGGAACAGATACGCAGTATTTT
CASSVEGTSGTDTQYF
>TRBD2|TRBJ2-5|TRBV7-9|-
TGTGCCAGCAGCCTACCTAGCGGGGAGGAAGAGACCCAGTACTTC
CASSLPSGEEETQYF
>-|TRBJ1-2|TRBV7-6|-
TGTGCCAGCAGCTTAGAGGCAGGGCAGGATGGCTACACCTTC
CASSLEAGQDGYTF
>TRBD2|TRBJ2-7|TRBV5-4|few
TGTGCCAGCAGTTGGGAGGGGCGTGAGCAGTACTTC
CASSWEGREQYF
>-|TRBJ2-3|TRBV5-5|-
TGTGCCAGCAGCCCGCAACTAGGATTGGATACGCAGTATTTT
CASSPQLGLDTQYF
>-|TRBJ1-5|TRBV27|once
TGTGCCAGCAGTCCCGTCTGGGGGGGAAACAATCAGCCCCAGCATTTT
CASSPVWGGNNQPQHF
>TRBD1|TRBJ1-5|TRBV2|-
TGTGCCAGCAGCGCCGGGACAGGGGGTTTTCAGCCCCAGCATTTT
CASSAGTGGFQPQHF
>-|TRBJ2-7|TRBV5-6|few
TGTGCCAGCAGCTTGGCCAACTCCTACGAGCAGTACTTC
CASSLANSYEQYF
>-|TRBJ1-3|TRBV5-6|few
TGTGCCAGCAGCTCCCGGACACTCTCTGGAAACACCATATATTTT
CASSSRTLSGNTIYF
>TRBD2|TRBJ2-3|TRBV9|-
TGTGCCAGCAGCGTAGGCGGGGGGATCACAGATACGCAGTATTTT
CASSVGGGITDTQYF
>TRBD2|TRBJ2-7|TRBV5-1|-
TGCGCCAGCAGCTTGAACCCTACCGGGACTAGCGGGAGTAGCTACGAGCAGTACTTC
CASSLNPTGTSGSSYEQYF
>-|TRBJ1-3|TRBV4-3|-
TGCGCCAGCAGCCAAGAAATCGTTGTTGGACAGAGCTCTGGAAACACCATATATTTT
CASSQEIVVGQSSGNTIYF
>-|TRBJ2-1|TRBV7-9|-
TGTGCCAGCAGCTTAGTCTTAGCGACCAATGAGCAGTTCTTC
CASSLVLATNEQFF
>TRBD2|TRBJ2-1|TRBV9|-
TGTGCCAGCAGCGGGCTAGCGGGATTCAATGAGCAGTTCTTC
CASSGLAGFNEQFF
>-|TRBJ1-1|TRBV19|-
TGTGCCAGTAGTACGGGAAGTACTGAAGCTTTCTTT
CASSTGSTEAFF
>-|TRBJ1-5|TRBV13|-
TGTGCCAGCAGCTTAAGGGGGGGCCCTGGGCCCCAGCATTTT
CASSLRGGPGPQHF
>TRBD1|TRBJ2-1|TRBV6-5|-
TGTGCCAGCATGATCGGACAGGGGGATTATGAGCAGTTCTTC
CASMIGQGDYEQFF
>-|TRBJ1-2|TRBV5-6|-
TGTGCCAGCACCCTTGCGGGGAGATTCATAGCTAACTATGGCTACACCTTC
CASTLAGRFIANYGYTF
>TRBD1|TRBJ1-5|TRBV6-5|-
TGTGCCAGCAGCCGCGACAGGGGAAGCAATCAGCCCCAGCATTTT
CASSRDRGSNQPQHF
>TRBD2|TRBJ2-3|TRBV18|-
TGTGCCAGCTCACGGGCTAGCGGGATTAGCACAGATACGCAGTATTTT
CASSRASGISTDTQYF
>-|TRBJ2-6|TRBV4-2|-
TGTGCCAGCAGCCAAGGGTGGGAGCCTGGGGCCAACGTCCTGACTTTC
CASSQGWEPGANVLTF
>-|TRBJ2-7|TRBV7-9|-
TGTGCCAGCACCACTGGGAGCGGAGTGAGGTACGAGCAGTACTTC
CASTTGSGVRYEQYF
>TRBD1|TRBJ1-5|TRBV19|-
TGTGCCAGTAGTTTGGACAGGACCTATAGCAATCAGCCCCAGCATTTT
CASSLDRTYSNQPQHF
>-|TRBJ1-1|TRBV9|-
TGTGCCAGCAGCGATTCGAGTGGTGCTGAAGCTTTCTTT
CASSDSSGAEAFF
>TRBD2|TRBJ2-1|TRBV7-9|-
TGTGCCAGCAGCTTAGGCGGGACTAGCGGGAGCAATGAGCAGTTCTTC
CASSLGGTSGSNEQFF
>TRBD2|TRBJ2-2|TRBV11-2|-
TGTGCCAGCAGCTTAAGGCTGGTAGCGGGAGAGACCGGGGAGCTGTTTTTT
CASSLRLVAGETGELFF
>-|TRBJ2-3|TRBV18|-
TGTGCCAGCTCACCCCCCGCGGACACAGATACGCAGTATTTT
CASSPPADTDTQYF
>TRBD1|TRBJ1-2|TRBV4-1|-
TGCGCCAGCAGCGTGGGGACAGGGGTGGCTGGCTACACCTTC
CASSVGTGVAGYTF
>-|TRBJ2-7|TRBV5-1|-
TGCGCCAGCAGCTCCCCGACAGGCCACGAGCAGTACTTC
CASSSPTGHEQYF
>TRBD2|TRBJ2-3|TRBV11-2|-
TGTGCCAGCAGCTTCCCGGAGGCGGGAGCGACAGATACGCAGTATTTT
CASSFPEAGATDTQYF
>TRBD1|TRBJ1-1|TRBV18|-
TGTGCCAGCTCACCGCCCAGGGGGCAATCCCCAAACACTGAAGCTTTCTTT
CASSPPRGQSPNTEAFF
>TRBD2|TRBJ2-7|TRBV27|-
TGTGCCAGCAGTTTAAGGGGCGGGAGATATTACGAGCAGTACTTC
CASSLRGGRYYEQYF
>TRBD1|TRBJ1-1|TRBV5-6|-
TGTGCCAGCAGCACCTCAGGGGGCTACACTGAAGCTTTCTTT
CASSTSGGYTEAFF
>-|TRBJ1-2|TRBV27|-
TGTGCCAGCAGGTCTTACTATGGCTACACCTTC
CASRSYYGYTF
>TRBD1|TRBJ2-1|TRBV15|-
TGTGCCACCAGCAGCCACGCAGGGGGCGGAATCTACAATGAGCAGTTCTTC
CATSSHAGGGIYNEQFF
>TRBD2|TRBJ2-1|TRBV30|-
TGTGCCTGGAGTCCCTCGCCGTCGGGGGGTGAGCAGTTCTTC
CAWSPSPSGGEQFF
>-|TRBJ2-1|TRBV9|-
TGTGCCAGCAACCCCGGGTCCACCTACAATGAGCAGTTCTTC
CASNPGSTYNEQFF
>TRBD1|TRBJ1-1|TRBV7-9|-
TGTGCCAGCAGCCTACAGACAGGGCAGGGCACTGAAGCTTTCTTT
CASSLQTGQGTEAFF
>-|TRBJ1-4|TRBV10-3|-
TGTGCCATCAGTGGTCTGGTCGGCACCGGAGTTTCTGAAAAACTGTTTTTT
CAISGLVGTGVSEKLFF
>-|TRBJ2-1|TRBV6-1|-
TGTGCCGGGGGACTGAGCTCCTACAATGAGCAGTTCTTC
CAGGLSSYNEQFF
>TRBD2|TRBJ2-1|TRBV4-3|-
TGCGCCAGCAGCCAAGATGGGGCTAGCGGGAATGAGCAGTTCTTC
CASSQDGASGNEQFF
>TRBD1|TRBJ1-1|TRBV29-1|-
TGCAGCGTGGGACAGGGTTTGGACACTGAAGCTTTCTTT
CSVGQGLDTEAFF
>TRBD2|TRBJ2-3|TRBV19|-
TGTGCCAGCAAACTAGCGGGAGGGCCAGGAGATACGCAGTATTTT
CASKLAGGPGDTQYF